What follows are 20 T cell receptor beta chains derived from one specimen sequenced in a study of T cells in Graves' hyperthyroidism and ophthalmopathy (dated by TCRdb to the late 2010s). Preparation of the library involved multiplex PCR. Sequencing was carried out with an Illumina HiSeq 2000. TCR beta CDR3 regions were amplified from RNA transcripts. The first round of RT-PCR for the TCR CDR3 was performed with the HTBI primer set and the Qiagen OneStep RT-PCR kit. TCRdb reanalyzed the raw reads on its own, using fastp at Q25 for trimming and MiXCR for clone calling, and kept in-frame beta chains. Every distinct CDR3 protein forms one entry, paired with its most common genes and DNA. This sample has around 600,000 distinct CDR3 sequences in its table, and 12% to 15% of those were observed once. The ten largest clones take up approximately 6.4% of the sample. Material for sequencing was blood. The receptor source for this set is a young woman with Graves' ophthalmopathy.

This clonotype was detected many times. The chain combines TRBV28 with TRBJ2-1; D is perhaps TRBD1 (5 bases). This CDR3 spans 15 amino acids. Trimming took off 4 bases at V and 6 bases at J, with 16 bases between the two ends. The germline V gene encodes CDR1 MDHEN and CDR2 SYDVKM. Here the CDR3 reads CASSSRRRTSNEQFF. The DNA for the CDR3 is TGTGCCAGCAGTTCCCGGCGGCGGACAAGCAATGAGCAGTTCTTC.

The table lists this clonotype with a few counts. V gene TRBV7-8 combines with J gene TRBJ1-4; possible D gene TRBD1, 6 bases. CDR1 and CDR2 (germline): SGHVS, FQNEAQ. This CDR3 spans 17 amino acids. V was cut by 2 bases and J by 0 bases, with 13 bases left in between. CDR3 amino acids: CASSLTGPLPTNEKLFF. CDR3 bases: TGTGCCAGCAGCTTAACAGGGCCCCTCCCAACTAATGAAAAACTGTTTTTT.

This clonotype was recorded at least ten times. CDR3 sequence: CASSFPENTIYF. CDR3 sequence (DNA): TGTGCCAGCAGTTTTCCAGAAAACACCATATATTTT. The V call is TRBV12-3 or TRBV12-4, the J call TRBJ1-3, with D unresolved. CDR3 length equals 12 residues. Trimming shortened V by 3 bases and J by 6 bases, and 6 bases separated the two germline ends.

The chain links TRBV7-9 to TRBJ1-5; D not certain. CDR3 length: 13 residues. From germline, CDR1 is SEHNR and CDR2 FQNEAQ (reference sequence). Trimming shortened V by 5 bases and J by 5 bases, and 10 bases separated the two germline ends. The CDR3 sequence is CASSPSVYQPQHF. The CDR3 DNA sequence: TGTGCCAGCAGCCCGTCGGTCTATCAGCCCCAGCATTTT.

The table lists this clonotype with many counts. The chain has TRBV20-1 and TRBJ1-1; no firm D call. Germline lookup yields CDR1 DFQATT and CDR2 SNEGSKA (reference sequence). The CDR3 length is 11 residues. Trimming shortened V by 0 bases and J by 6 bases, and 5 bases separated the two germline ends. The CDR3 DNA reads as TGCAGTGCTAGAGATCTTCCTGAAGCTTTCTTT. Protein product: CSARDLPEAFF.

The chain links TRBV11-2 to TRBJ1-4; weak D call: TRBD1 (6 bases). The germline gives CDR1 SGHAT, CDR2 FQNNGV. This CDR3 is 16 amino acids long. V gave up 5 bases and J gave up 8 bases, with 21 bases separating them. The CDR3 is CASSEASGEGWEKLFF. CDR3 DNA: TGTGCCAGCAGCGAAGCCTCAGGGGAGGGGTGGGAAAAACTGTTTTTT.

Many counts were recorded for this clonotype. The V and J genes are TRBV5-6 and TRBJ2-7, with TRBD2 matching 7 bases. The CDR3 length is 15 residues. J was trimmed by 3 bases and V by 0 bases; bases with no gene match: 6. Germline CDR1 reads SGHDT; CDR2 reads YYEEEE. The CDR3 DNA sequence: TGTGCCAGCAGCTTGGCTTCTAGCGGAGTCTACGAGCAGTACTTC. This translates into CASSLASSGVYEQYF.

The V gene is TRBV27, the J gene TRBJ2-7, with D tentatively TRBD2 (6 bases). This CDR3 has 20 amino acids. Germline V lookup: CDR1 MNHEY, CDR2 SMNVEV (reference sequence). V was shortened by 6 bases and J by 2 bases, with 32 bases between the two germline ends. The CDR3 nucleotides are TGTGCCAGCAGCACGGGGGTCAGGCGCGACACCGGGACCGCGCCCTACGAGCAGTACTTC. This translates into CASSTGVRRDTGTAPYEQYF.

This clonotype was seen repeatedly, ten times or more. CDR3 DNA: TGCGCCAGCAGTGAGTCGGGGGGGCGGAACACTGAAGCTTTCTTT. This gives the protein CASSESGGRNTEAFF. The chain recombines TRBV10-2 with TRBJ1-1, with D possibly matching TRBD1 (6 bases). Germline V CDR1 and CDR2: WSHSY, SAAADI. Trimming pared 0 bases from V and 1 base from J, leaving 9 bases between. CDR3 length equals 15 residues.

The chain carries TRBV5-6 and TRBJ1-2; the D gene is possibly TRBD1 (5 bases). The ends were cut back, 1 base at V and 0 bases at J, with 13 bases in the middle. The germline V gene encodes CDR1 SGHDT and CDR2 YYEEEE. The CDR3 contains 16 residues. The CDR3 protein is CASSLYYRQTNYGYTF. In DNA form, the CDR3 reads TGTGCCAGCAGCTTGTATTACCGACAGACTAACTATGGCTACACCTTC.

The table lists this clonotype with a few counts. The chain is built from TRBV20-1 and TRBJ1-4, with 7 bases matching TRBD1. The CDR3 extends over 15 amino acids. With V trimmed by 6 bases and J by 4 bases, 11 bases remained unmatched. CDR1 is DFQATT and CDR2 is SNEGSKA in the germline V gene (reference sequence). The CDR3 nucleotides are TGCAGTGCCCGAATTCAGGGACAGCATAATGAAAAACTGTTTTTT. It codes for CSARIQGQHNEKLFF.

This clonotype has ten or more counts. The gene calls are TRBV10-3 and TRBJ1-1; 7 nucleotides align to TRBD1. Germline V CDR1 and CDR2: ENHRY, SYGVKD. J was trimmed by 0 bases and V by 4 bases; bases with no gene match: 5. This CDR3 has 15 residues. The CDR3 DNA reads TGTGCCATCAGTGGGCGGGACAGAATGAACACTGAAGCTTTCTTT. Residues: CAISGRDRMNTEAFF.

This clonotype was picked up a small number of times. The genes are TRBV4-2 and TRBJ2-1, with 12 nucleotides matching TRBD2. The CDR3 consists of 15 residues. Germline-derived CDR1 and CDR2 are LGHNA and YNFKEQ. V trimming: 2 bases; J trimming: 16 bases; junction bases outside the gene matches: 12. The CDR3 bases are TGTGCCAGCAGCCAATCCCGGCCGGAGACTAGCGGGAGTTTCTTC. It translates to CASSQSRPETSGSFF.

The chain uses TRBV29-1 and TRBJ2-7; D assignment may be TRBD1 or TRBD2 (6 bases each). The CDR3 has 12 amino acids. V lost 5 bases and J lost 4, with 12 bases in between. Germline lookup yields CDR1 SQVTM and CDR2 ANQGSEA. The CDR3 loop reads CSVLGGLYEQYF. The CDR3 DNA reads as TGCAGCGTTCTGGGGGGCCTATACGAGCAGTACTTC.

This clonotype was seen only a few times. The gene calls are TRBV5-4 and TRBJ1-1, with D uncertain. This CDR3 is 14 amino acids long. The germline V gene encodes CDR1 SGHNT and CDR2 YYREEE (reference sequence). V lost 4 bases and J lost 0, with 10 bases in between. DNA for the CDR3: TGTGCCAGCAGCCATAGCGGGATGAACACTGAAGCTTTCTTT. Protein product: CASSHSGMNTEAFF.

This clonotype was detected once. The V gene is TRBV10-3, the J gene TRBJ2-7; 9 bases map to TRBD1. The CDR3 is made up of 15 amino acids. Germline CDR1 is ENHRY and CDR2 is SYGVKD. V shed 6 bases, J shed 3 bases, and the junction held 9 bases outside the gene matches. The CDR3 DNA sequence: TGTGCCATCAGGACCGGGACAGGGAACCTCTACGAGCAGTACTTC. It specifies CAIRTGTGNLYEQYF.

This clonotype was observed at least ten times. The genes are TRBV7-2 and TRBJ2-5; D ambiguous. Germline CDR1 and CDR2: SGHTA and FQGNSA. V was clipped by 4 bases and J by 7 bases, with 19 bases between them. This CDR3 spans 15 amino acids. The CDR3 bases are TGTGCCAGCAGCTCGGGTTGGGCGGTGGAGTGGACCCAGTACTTC. It encodes CASSSGWAVEWTQYF. The full variable domain, with the rest looked up from reference TRBV7-2 and TRBJ2-5, is GAGVSQSPSNKVTEKGKDVELRCDPISGHTALYWYRQSLGQGLEFLIYFQGNSAPDKSGLPSDRFSAERTGGSVSTLTIQRTQQEDSAVYLCASSSGWAVEWTQYFGPGTRLLVL.

This clonotype has only a few counts. This sequence joins TRBV5-1 and TRBJ1-6; weak D call: TRBD1 (5 bases). The CDR3 totals 15 residues. The germline gives CDR1 SGHRS, CDR2 YFSETQ. V shed 0 bases and J shed 10 bases, with 14 bases lying between them. Here the CDR3 reads CASSLGGGSGSPLHF. CDR3 DNA: TGCGCCAGCAGCTTGGGGGGCGGCAGTGGATCACCCCTCCACTTT.

The chain joins TRBV4-2 to TRBJ2-1, with 7 bases aligning to TRBD1. CDR3 size: 16 residues. CDR1 is LGHNA and CDR2 is YNFKEQ in the germline V gene. Trimming removed 0 bases from V and 4 bases from J; junction bases left unmatched: 6. The DNA of the CDR3 is TGTGCCAGCAGCCAAGATCAGGGGGACACATACAATGAGCAGTTCTTC. This codes for CASSQDQGDTYNEQFF.

This clonotype appeared many times. The rearrangement uses TRBV11-2 and TRBJ1-4; D gene unclear. V lost 0 bases to trimming and J lost 5 bases, with 4 bases between them. The germline gives CDR1 SGHAT, CDR2 FQNNGV. The CDR3 has 13 amino acids. The CDR3 loop reads CASSLEGNEKLFF. DNA for the CDR3: TGTGCCAGCAGCTTAGAAGGGAATGAAAAACTGTTTTTT.